The table lists the clone carrying this TCR beta chain with a few counts. This specimen comes from a study of cytomegalovirus exposure and HLA in healthy donors. The study ran its PCR with 60 Vbeta and 13 Jbeta primers. Data came from immunoSEQ multiplex PCR; TCRdb stores just in-frame clones and leaves some out. Counted here are over 95,000 clones, 65% to 80% occurring once; the ten biggest clones make up roughly 2.7%. In germline, CDR1 is MNHNS, CDR2 SASEGT. Trimming left V 2 bases short and J 5 bases short, with 15 bases between. The length of the CDR3 is 15 residues. The TCR sequence derives from a female donor in good health and CMV-seronegative. The V and J genes are TRBV6-1 and TRBJ1-1, with D possibly matching TRBD1 (5 bases). Specimen: PBMCs. In nucleotides, the CDR3 is TGTGCCAGCAGTGAATTTGGCAGGGTGGGAACTGAAGCTTTCTTT. This gives the protein CASSEFGRVGTEAFF.